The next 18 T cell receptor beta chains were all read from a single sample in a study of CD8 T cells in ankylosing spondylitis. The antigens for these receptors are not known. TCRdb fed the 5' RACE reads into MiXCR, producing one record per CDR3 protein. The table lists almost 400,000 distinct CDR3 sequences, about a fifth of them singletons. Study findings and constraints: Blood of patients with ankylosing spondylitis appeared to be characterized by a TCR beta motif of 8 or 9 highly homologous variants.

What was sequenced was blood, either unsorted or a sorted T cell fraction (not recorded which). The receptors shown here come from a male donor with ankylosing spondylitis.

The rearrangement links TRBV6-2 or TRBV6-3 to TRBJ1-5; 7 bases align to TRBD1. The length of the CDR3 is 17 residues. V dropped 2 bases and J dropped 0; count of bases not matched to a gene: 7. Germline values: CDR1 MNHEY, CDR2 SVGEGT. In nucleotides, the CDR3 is TGTGCCAGCAGTTACGGGCAGGGGGACGCTAGCAATCAGCCCCAGCATTTT. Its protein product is CASSYGQGDASNQPQHF.

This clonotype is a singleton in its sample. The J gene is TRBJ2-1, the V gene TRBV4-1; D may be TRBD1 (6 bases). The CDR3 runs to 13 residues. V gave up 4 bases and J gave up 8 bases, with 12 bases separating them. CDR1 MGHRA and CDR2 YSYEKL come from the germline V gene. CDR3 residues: CASSRTVRDEQFF. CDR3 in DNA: TGCGCCAGCAGCCGGACAGTTCGCGATGAGCAGTTCTTC.

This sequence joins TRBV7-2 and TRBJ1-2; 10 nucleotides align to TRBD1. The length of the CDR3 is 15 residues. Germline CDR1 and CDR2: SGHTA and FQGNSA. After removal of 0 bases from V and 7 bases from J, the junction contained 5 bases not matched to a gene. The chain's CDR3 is CASSLAHDRGLGYTF. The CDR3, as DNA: TGTGCCAGCAGCTTAGCCCATGACAGGGGGCTTGGCTACACCTTC.

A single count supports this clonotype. CDR3 residues: CASSLDLRTGYTF. The DNA of the CDR3 is TGTGCCAGCAGCTTAGATTTGCGAACCGGCTACACCTTC. The J gene is TRBJ1-2, the V gene TRBV11-3; D call uncertain. V lost 0 bases to trimming and J lost 8 bases, with 10 bases between them. This CDR3 contains 13 residues. CDR1 is SGHNT and CDR2 is YENEEA in the germline V gene.

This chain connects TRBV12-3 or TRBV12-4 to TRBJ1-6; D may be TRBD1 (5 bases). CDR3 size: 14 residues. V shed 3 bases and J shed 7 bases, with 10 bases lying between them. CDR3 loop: CASSFGRGNSPLHF. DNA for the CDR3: TGTGCCAGCAGTTTCGGGAGGGGCAATTCACCCCTCCACTTT.

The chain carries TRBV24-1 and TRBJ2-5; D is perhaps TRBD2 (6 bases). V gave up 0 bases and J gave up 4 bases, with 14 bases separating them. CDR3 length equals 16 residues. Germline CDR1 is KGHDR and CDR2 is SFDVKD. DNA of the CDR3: TGTGCCACCAGTGATTTGGCGGGGCGGTCGGGAGAGACCCAGTACTTC. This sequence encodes CATSDLAGRSGETQYF.

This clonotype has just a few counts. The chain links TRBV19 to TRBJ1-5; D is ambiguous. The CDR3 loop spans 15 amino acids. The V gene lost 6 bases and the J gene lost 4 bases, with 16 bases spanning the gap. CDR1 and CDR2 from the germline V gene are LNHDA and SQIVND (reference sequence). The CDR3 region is CASSRGFSANQPQHF. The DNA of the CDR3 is TGTGCCAGTAGCCGCGGGTTCTCAGCTAATCAGCCCCAGCATTTT.

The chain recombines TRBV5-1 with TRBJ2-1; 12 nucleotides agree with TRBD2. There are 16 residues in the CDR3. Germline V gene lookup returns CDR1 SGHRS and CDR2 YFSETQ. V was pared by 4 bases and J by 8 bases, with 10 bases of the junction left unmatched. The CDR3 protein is CASSTWTSGKGDEQFF. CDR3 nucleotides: TGCGCCAGCAGCACCTGGACTAGCGGGAAAGGCGATGAGCAGTTCTTC. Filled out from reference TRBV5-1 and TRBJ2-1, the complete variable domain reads KAGVTQTPRYLIKTRGQQVTLSCSPISGHRSVSWYQQTPGQGLQFLFEYFSETQRNKGNFPGRFSGRQFSNSRSEMNVSTLELGDSALYLCASSTWTSGKGDEQFFGPGTRLTVL.

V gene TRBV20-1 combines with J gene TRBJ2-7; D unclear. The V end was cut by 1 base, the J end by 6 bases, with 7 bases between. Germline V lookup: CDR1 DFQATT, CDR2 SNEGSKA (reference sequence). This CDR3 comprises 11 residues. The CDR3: CSARGPGEQYF. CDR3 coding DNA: TGCAGTGCTAGAGGTCCTGGCGAGCAGTACTTC.

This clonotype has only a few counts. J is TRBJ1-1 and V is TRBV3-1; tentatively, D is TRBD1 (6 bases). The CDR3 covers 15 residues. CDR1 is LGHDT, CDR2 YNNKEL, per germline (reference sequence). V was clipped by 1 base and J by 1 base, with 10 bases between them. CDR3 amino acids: CASSQVGGRNTEAFF. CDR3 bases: TGTGCCAGCAGCCAAGTGGGGGGCAGGAACACTGAAGCTTTCTTT.

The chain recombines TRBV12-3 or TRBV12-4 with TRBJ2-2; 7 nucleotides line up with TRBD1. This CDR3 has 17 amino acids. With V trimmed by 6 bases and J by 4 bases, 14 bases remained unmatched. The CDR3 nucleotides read TGTGCCAGCAGCCCTCCCGGGACAGTATTCTTCACCGGGGAGCTGTTTTTT. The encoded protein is CASSPPGTVFFTGELFF.

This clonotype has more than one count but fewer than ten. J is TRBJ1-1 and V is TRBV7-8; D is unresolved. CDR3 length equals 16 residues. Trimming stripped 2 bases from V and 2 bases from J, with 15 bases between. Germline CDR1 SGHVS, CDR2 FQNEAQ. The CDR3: CASSLRIGRANTEAFF. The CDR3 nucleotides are TGTGCCAGCAGCTTAAGGATCGGGCGGGCTAACACTGAAGCTTTCTTT.

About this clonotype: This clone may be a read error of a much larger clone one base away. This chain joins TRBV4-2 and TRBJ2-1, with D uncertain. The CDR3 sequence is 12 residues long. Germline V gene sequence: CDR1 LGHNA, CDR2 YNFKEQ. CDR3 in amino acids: CASSTRYNEEFF. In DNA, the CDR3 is TGTGCCAGCAGCACCAGGTACAATGAGGAGTTCTTC.

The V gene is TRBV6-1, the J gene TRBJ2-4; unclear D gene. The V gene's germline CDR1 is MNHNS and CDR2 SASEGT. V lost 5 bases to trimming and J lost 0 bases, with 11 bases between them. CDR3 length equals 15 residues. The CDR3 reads CASSPLELAKNIQYF. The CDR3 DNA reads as TGTGCCAGCAGTCCTCTCGAGCTAGCCAAAAACATTCAGTACTTC.

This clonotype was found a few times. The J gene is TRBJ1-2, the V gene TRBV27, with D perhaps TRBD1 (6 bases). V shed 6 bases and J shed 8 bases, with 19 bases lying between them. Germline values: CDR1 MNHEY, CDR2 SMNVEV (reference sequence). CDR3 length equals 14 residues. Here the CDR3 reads CASSKQGPSGGYTF. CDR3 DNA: TGTGCCAGCAGCAAACAGGGACCTTCCGGAGGCTACACCTTC.

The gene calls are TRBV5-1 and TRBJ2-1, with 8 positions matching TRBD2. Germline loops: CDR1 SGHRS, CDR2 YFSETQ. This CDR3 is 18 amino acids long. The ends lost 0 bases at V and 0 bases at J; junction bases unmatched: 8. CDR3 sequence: CASSLAQLAASSYNEQFF. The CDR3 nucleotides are TGCGCCAGCAGCTTGGCCCAACTAGCGGCGAGCTCCTACAATGAGCAGTTCTTC. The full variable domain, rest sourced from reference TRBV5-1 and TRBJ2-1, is KAGVTQTPRYLIKTRGQQVTLSCSPISGHRSVSWYQQTPGQGLQFLFEYFSETQRNKGNFPGRFSGRQFSNSRSEMNVSTLELGDSALYLCASSLAQLAASSYNEQFFGPGTRLTVL.

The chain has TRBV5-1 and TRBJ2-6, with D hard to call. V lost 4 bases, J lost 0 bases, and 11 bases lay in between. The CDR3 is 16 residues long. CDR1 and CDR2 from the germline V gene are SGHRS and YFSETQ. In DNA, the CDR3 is TGCGCCAGCAGCCCCCAACATACCTCTGGGGCCAACGTCCTGACTTTC. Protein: CASSPQHTSGANVLTF.

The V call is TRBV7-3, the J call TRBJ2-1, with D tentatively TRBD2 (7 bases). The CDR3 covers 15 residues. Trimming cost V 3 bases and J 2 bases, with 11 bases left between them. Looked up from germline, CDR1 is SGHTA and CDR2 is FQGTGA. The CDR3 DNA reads TGTGCCAGCAGCTTTAGGGGGGGTCCCTACAATGAGCAGTTCTTC. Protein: CASSFRGGPYNEQFF.